A single sample is the source of the 3 T cell receptor beta chains below, sequenced in a study of T cells in Graves' hyperthyroidism and ophthalmopathy. The CDR3 regions of TCR beta were amplified from RNA transcripts. Primed by the HTBI set, a first-round RT-PCR was run on the TCR CDR3. MiXCR, applied by TCRdb to the multiplex PCR reads, yields one record per CDR3 protein. The repertoire consists of more than 450,000 distinct CDR3 sequences, with 15% to 20% occurring once and the leading ten covering over 45%. Material: blood. The receptor set was obtained from a man between 40 and 49 years old with Graves' ophthalmopathy.

The V call is TRBV6-1, the J call TRBJ1-2; D gene unclear. Germline V lookup: CDR1 MNHNS, CDR2 SASEGT. The CDR3 totals 14 residues. V was shortened by 6 bases and J by 1 base, with 12 bases between the two germline ends. In DNA form, the CDR3 reads TGTGCCAGCAGCCCCGTGGCACGTAACTATGGCTACACCTTC. It codes for CASSPVARNYGYTF.

The chain is built from TRBV5-1 and TRBJ2-7, with D tentatively TRBD1 or TRBD2 (5 bases each). The CDR3 contains 15 residues. V lost 3 bases and J 7 bases, leaving 20 bases between the germline ends. The germline gives CDR1 SGHRS, CDR2 YFSETQ. The CDR3 region is CASSSTGSYGAEQYF. CDR3 nucleotide sequence: TGCGCCAGCAGCTCCACCGGGTCCTACGGGGCGGAGCAGTACTTC.

This clonotype has a handful of counts. The rearrangement uses TRBV7-2 and TRBJ2-5; tentative D call: TRBD1 (6 bases). Germline CDR1 reads SGHTA; CDR2 reads FQGNSA. Trimming removed 7 bases at V and 5 bases at J, with 23 bases between. The CDR3 has 16 amino acids. This chain's CDR3 is CASNPTRGSGWETQYF. The CDR3 nucleotides read TGTGCCAGCAACCCAACCAGGGGCTCGGGCTGGGAGACCCAGTACTTC.